This is a list of T cell receptor beta chains from one sample in a study of cytomegalovirus exposure and HLA in healthy donors. Generated by immunoSEQ multiplex PCR, the TCRdb table keeps only in-frame clones and is missing some. The sample lists approximately 150,000 clones, 80% to 85% occurring once. Sequencing used PBMCs. These receptors all stem from a man aged 50-59 years in good health and CMV-seropositive. Each CDR3 is given with its conserved first and last residue. Fields, in order: clone size, V gene, J gene, D gene, CDR3 DNA, CDR3 protein. A D gene is named only where the DNA matches it firmly. Only part of the rows carry a size: once, few, many, or a class if the clone is expanded.

abundance: -; v_gene: TRBV27; j_gene: TRBJ2-1; d_gene: -; CDR3nt: TGTGCCAGCAGTTTATCGGGCGACAGCTTCTCCTACAATGAGCAGTTCTTC; CDR3aa: CASSLSGDSFSYNEQFF
abundance: -; v_gene: TRBV5-6; j_gene: TRBJ2-5; d_gene: TRBD1; CDR3nt: TGTGCCAGCAGCTCCGGAGGACAGGGTTTCCAAGAGACCCAGTACTTC; CDR3aa: CASSSGGQGFQETQYF
abundance: -; v_gene: TRBV11-1; j_gene: TRBJ2-1; d_gene: TRBD1; CDR3nt: TGTGCCAGCAGCTTAGGCCGACAGGGAGTCAATGAGCAGTTCTTC; CDR3aa: CASSLGRQGVNEQFF
abundance: -; v_gene: TRBV11-2; j_gene: TRBJ2-3; d_gene: -; CDR3nt: TGTGCCAGCAGCTTAGCCGGGATAACAGATACGCAGTATTTT; CDR3aa: CASSLAGITDTQYF
abundance: once; v_gene: TRBV9; j_gene: TRBJ1-2; d_gene: -; CDR3nt: TGTGCCACATCGGGCGGGGACGACTATGGCTACACCTTC; CDR3aa: CATSGGDDYGYTF
abundance: -; v_gene: TRBV6-1; j_gene: TRBJ1-1; d_gene: -; CDR3nt: TGTGCCAGCAGTGCAACAGCAGACGAAGCTTTCTTT; CDR3aa: CASSATADEAFF
abundance: -; v_gene: TRBV15; j_gene: TRBJ2-7; d_gene: -; CDR3nt: TGTGCCACCAGCAGGGCTACAGGGTACGAGCAGTACTTC; CDR3aa: CATSRATGYEQYF
abundance: -; v_gene: TRBV5-1; j_gene: TRBJ2-7; d_gene: TRBD1; CDR3nt: TGCGCCAGCAGCCAACAGTATCTTACAGGGGGTTACGAGCAGTACTTC; CDR3aa: CASSQQYLTGGYEQYF
abundance: -; v_gene: TRBV7-3; j_gene: TRBJ2-3; d_gene: TRBD1; CDR3nt: TGTGCCAGCAGTCCGAACCTCAGGGGGAGTACAGATACGCAGTATTTT; CDR3aa: CASSPNLRGSTDTQYF
abundance: -; v_gene: TRBV7-9; j_gene: TRBJ1-1; d_gene: -; CDR3nt: TGTGCCAGCAGCCCTGGAGGCCGAGCTTTCTTT; CDR3aa: CASSPGGRAFF
abundance: -; v_gene: TRBV5-1; j_gene: TRBJ2-3; d_gene: TRBD2; CDR3nt: TGCGCCAGTTGCTTAGCGGGAGGCACAGATACGCAGTATTTT; CDR3aa: CASCLAGGTDTQYF
abundance: few; v_gene: TRBV7-3; j_gene: TRBJ2-1; d_gene: TRBD2; CDR3nt: TGTGCCAGCAGCCGGACTAGCGGGGGGGTGAATGAGCAGTTCTTC; CDR3aa: CASSRTSGGVNEQFF
abundance: once; v_gene: TRBV7-9; j_gene: TRBJ2-1; d_gene: -; CDR3nt: TGTGCCAGCAGCGGAAGCGGGTACTCCTACAATGAGCAGTTCTTC; CDR3aa: CASSGSGYSYNEQFF
abundance: once; v_gene: TRBV7-2; j_gene: TRBJ1-2; d_gene: TRBD1; CDR3nt: TGTGCCAGCAGCTCACAGGGGGCCCTTGCCTATGGCTACACCTTC; CDR3aa: CASSSQGALAYGYTF
abundance: few; v_gene: TRBV10-3; j_gene: TRBJ1-1; d_gene: -; CDR3nt: TGTGCCATCAGTGCTGGGACATCCTCTGAAGCTTTCTTT; CDR3aa: CAISAGTSSEAFF
abundance: -; v_gene: TRBV7-9; j_gene: TRBJ1-5; d_gene: TRBD1; CDR3nt: TGTGCCAGCAGATCCACCGACAGGGAAGGTCAGCCCCAGCATTTT; CDR3aa: CASRSTDREGQPQHF
abundance: -; v_gene: TRBV2; j_gene: TRBJ1-6; d_gene: TRBD1; CDR3nt: TGTGCCAGCCGAACCGGGACAGGCCGAAATTCACCCCTCCACTTT; CDR3aa: CASRTGTGRNSPLHF
abundance: once; v_gene: TRBV5-5; j_gene: TRBJ1-1; d_gene: -; CDR3nt: TGTGCCAGCAGCTTGAATACCTTGCGGACTGAAGCTTTCTTT; CDR3aa: CASSLNTLRTEAFF
abundance: -; v_gene: TRBV9; j_gene: TRBJ1-1; d_gene: -; CDR3nt: TGTGCCAGCAGCCCTGGGGGAGGGGCAGGAATGAACACTGAAGCTTTCTTT; CDR3aa: CASSPGGGAGMNTEAFF
abundance: -; v_gene: TRBV4-2; j_gene: TRBJ2-7; d_gene: TRBD2; CDR3nt: TGTGCCAGCAGCCAAACTAGCGGGGACTACGAGCAGTACTTC; CDR3aa: CASSQTSGDYEQYF
abundance: -; v_gene: TRBV19; j_gene: TRBJ1-5; d_gene: TRBD1; CDR3nt: TGTGCCACCACACAGGGGAATGCAAATCAGCCCCAGCATTTT; CDR3aa: CATTQGNANQPQHF
abundance: -; v_gene: TRBV21-1; j_gene: TRBJ2-5; d_gene: -; CDR3nt: TGTGCCAGCAGCAAAGGAGGCGGCCCCTACGGGATTCAAGAGACCCAGTACTTC; CDR3aa: CASSKGGGPYGIQETQYF
abundance: -; v_gene: TRBV9; j_gene: TRBJ2-5; d_gene: TRBD2; CDR3nt: TGTGCCAGCAGCGTAGAAGGCACTAGCGGAGAGACCCAGTACTTC; CDR3aa: CASSVEGTSGETQYF
abundance: -; v_gene: TRBV19; j_gene: TRBJ1-5; d_gene: TRBD1; CDR3nt: TGTGCCAGTAGTAACTCCCCGGACAGGGGCTATCAGCCCCAGCATTTT; CDR3aa: CASSNSPDRGYQPQHF
abundance: -; v_gene: TRBV28; j_gene: TRBJ2-7; d_gene: -; CDR3nt: TGTGCCAGCAGTTTCGGACAGCTTGCCTACGAGCAGTACTTC; CDR3aa: CASSFGQLAYEQYF
abundance: -; v_gene: TRBV6-6; j_gene: TRBJ2-7; d_gene: -; CDR3nt: TGTGCCAGCATTGCGGGCCGGGGCTCCTACGAGCAGTACTTC; CDR3aa: CASIAGRGSYEQYF
abundance: -; v_gene: TRBV7-2; j_gene: TRBJ2-2; d_gene: TRBD1; CDR3nt: TGTGCCAGCAGACAGGGACAGGGGGTTTCCGGGGAGCTGTTTTTT; CDR3aa: CASRQGQGVSGELFF
abundance: -; v_gene: TRBV4-2; j_gene: TRBJ1-4; d_gene: -; CDR3nt: TGTGCCAGCAGCCAAGATCCCGGAGCAACTAATGAAAAACTGTTTTTT; CDR3aa: CASSQDPGATNEKLFF
abundance: -; v_gene: TRBV28; j_gene: TRBJ2-1; d_gene: -; CDR3nt: TGTGCCAGCAGTTCCACCGGGACACCGGGGATCAATGAGCAGTTCTTC; CDR3aa: CASSSTGTPGINEQFF
abundance: -; v_gene: TRBV5-1; j_gene: TRBJ2-3; d_gene: -; CDR3nt: TGCGCCAGCAGCTCGACAGATACGCAGTATTTT; CDR3aa: CASSSTDTQYF
abundance: -; v_gene: TRBV7-9; j_gene: TRBJ2-7; d_gene: TRBD2; CDR3nt: TGTTCCAGCAGCTTCTCCACTAGCGGGGGGACGAACTCCTACGAGCAGTACTTC; CDR3aa: CSSSFSTSGGTNSYEQYF
abundance: -; v_gene: TRBV7-3; j_gene: TRBJ2-1; d_gene: -; CDR3nt: TGTGCCAGCAGCTTAGGGGGGGCCGTCTACAATGAGCAGTTCTTC; CDR3aa: CASSLGGAVYNEQFF
abundance: -; v_gene: TRBV19; j_gene: TRBJ1-1; d_gene: TRBD1; CDR3nt: TGTGCCAGTTCCCAGGACAGGGTGGACACTGAAGCTTTCTTT; CDR3aa: CASSQDRVDTEAFF
abundance: -; v_gene: TRBV27; j_gene: TRBJ2-1; d_gene: TRBD2; CDR3nt: TGTGCCAGCGGATCCCGGTTAGCGGGAGAACAGAATGAGCAGTTCTTC; CDR3aa: CASGSRLAGEQNEQFF
abundance: -; v_gene: TRBV6-1; j_gene: TRBJ2-7; d_gene: -; CDR3nt: TGTGCCAGCAGTGAAGCCTGGGGCGGATCCTACGAGCAGTACTTC; CDR3aa: CASSEAWGGSYEQYF
abundance: -; v_gene: TRBV5-1; j_gene: TRBJ2-2; d_gene: TRBD1; CDR3nt: TGCGCCAGCAGCCGGACAGGGACCGGGGAGCTGTTTTTT; CDR3aa: CASSRTGTGELFF
abundance: -; v_gene: TRBV5-4; j_gene: TRBJ2-2; d_gene: TRBD2; CDR3nt: TGTGCCAGCAGCTTGAGTGGACTAGTCACCGGGGAGCTGTTTTTT; CDR3aa: CASSLSGLVTGELFF
abundance: -; v_gene: TRBV28; j_gene: TRBJ1-1; d_gene: TRBD1; CDR3nt: TGTGCCAGCAGTTTGACAGGGTCCAGGACTAACACTGAAGCTTTCTTT; CDR3aa: CASSLTGSRTNTEAFF
abundance: -; v_gene: TRBV5-6; j_gene: TRBJ1-4; d_gene: -; CDR3nt: TGTGCCAGCAGCTTATCCGGGGGGTCGGTTAATGAAAAACTGTTTTTT; CDR3aa: CASSLSGGSVNEKLFF
abundance: -; v_gene: TRBV7-9; j_gene: TRBJ1-4; d_gene: TRBD1; CDR3nt: TGTGCCAGCAGCAAGTCACAGGGGGTTGATAATGAAAAACTGTTTTTT; CDR3aa: CASSKSQGVDNEKLFF
abundance: -; v_gene: TRBV5-1; j_gene: TRBJ1-3; d_gene: TRBD1; CDR3nt: TGCGCCAGCAGCATTGGACAGGAAGGAAACACCATATATTTT; CDR3aa: CASSIGQEGNTIYF
abundance: -; v_gene: TRBV27; j_gene: TRBJ2-7; d_gene: TRBD1; CDR3nt: TGTGCCAGCAGTTTATCGAGACAGGGGCCCTACGAGCAGTACTTC; CDR3aa: CASSLSRQGPYEQYF
abundance: -; v_gene: TRBV14; j_gene: TRBJ2-7; d_gene: -; CDR3nt: TGTGCCAGCAGCCAAGCAGGGAAAAGGGGCGAGCAGTACTTC; CDR3aa: CASSQAGKRGEQYF
abundance: -; v_gene: TRBV18; j_gene: TRBJ1-3; d_gene: -; CDR3nt: TGTGCCAGCTCACCAACTCGGGGTACTAACACCATATATTTT; CDR3aa: CASSPTRGTNTIYF
abundance: -; v_gene: TRBV29-1; j_gene: TRBJ1-2; d_gene: TRBD1; CDR3nt: TGCAGCGTCCGACGCGGAGGGGGCGGCTACACCTTC; CDR3aa: CSVRRGGGGYTF
abundance: -; v_gene: TRBV28; j_gene: TRBJ2-7; d_gene: -; CDR3nt: TGTGCCAGCAGTTTCGGGGATCAGTACTTC; CDR3aa: CASSFGDQYF
abundance: -; v_gene: TRBV19; j_gene: TRBJ1-2; d_gene: -; CDR3nt: TGTGCCAGTAGTATAGCCCCTCGTAACTATGGCTACACCTTC; CDR3aa: CASSIAPRNYGYTF
abundance: -; v_gene: TRBV10-1; j_gene: TRBJ1-1; d_gene: -; CDR3nt: TGCGCCAGCAGCGATACAGGGCTTGGGGCTGAAGCTTTCTTT; CDR3aa: CASSDTGLGAEAFF
abundance: once; v_gene: TRBV12-5; j_gene: TRBJ2-3; d_gene: TRBD2; CDR3nt: TGTGCTAGTGGATCGGGGGGTCTCCCAGATACGCAGTATTTT; CDR3aa: CASGSGGLPDTQYF
abundance: -; v_gene: TRBV6-5; j_gene: TRBJ2-1; d_gene: -; CDR3nt: TGTGCCAGCAGTCGAACAATACACAATGAGCAGTTCTTC; CDR3aa: CASSRTIHNEQFF
abundance: -; v_gene: TRBV30; j_gene: TRBJ2-7; d_gene: TRBD2; CDR3nt: TGTGCCTGGAGTGCTGCGGCTAGCGGATTCTACGAGCAGTACTTC; CDR3aa: CAWSAAASGFYEQYF
abundance: -; v_gene: TRBV27; j_gene: TRBJ1-1; d_gene: -; CDR3nt: TGTGCCAGCAGTCCGGGTAGGGGAACTGAAGCTTTCTTT; CDR3aa: CASSPGRGTEAFF
abundance: -; v_gene: TRBV5-6; j_gene: TRBJ1-1; d_gene: TRBD1; CDR3nt: TGTGCCAGCAGCCTCCGGACAGGGCCGAACACTGAAGCTTTCTTT; CDR3aa: CASSLRTGPNTEAFF
abundance: -; v_gene: TRBV5-1; j_gene: TRBJ1-2; d_gene: TRBD1; CDR3nt: TGCGCCAGCAGCGCACGAGGGACAGCCACTTTTTCCTACACCTTC; CDR3aa: CASSARGTATFSYTF